One and the same sample provided the 17 T cell receptor beta chains below, sequenced in a study of cytomegalovirus exposure and HLA in healthy donors. It was with 60 Vbeta and 13 Jbeta primers that the PCR ran. Assay: immunoSEQ multiplex PCR; the TCRdb copy retains only in-frame clones and omits some. The data show 100,000 to 150,000 clones, over 9.5% seen once. Sequencing input: PBMCs. These receptors came from a young woman in good health and CMV-seropositive.

In regard to this clone: The same CDR3 also results from other DNA sequences found in this sample. The chain employs TRBV29-1 and TRBJ2-1; the D is unclear. V shed 4 bases and J shed 7 bases, with 8 bases lying between them. This CDR3 comprises 11 residues. The germline gives CDR1 SQVTM, CDR2 ANQGSEA. CDR3 nucleotide sequence: TGCAGCGTTGTGCCTAGTAATGAGCAGTTCTTC. Translated: CSVVPSNEQFF.

The chain has TRBV19 and TRBJ2-5, with D perhaps matching TRBD2 (6 bases). In germline, CDR1 is LNHDA, CDR2 SQIVND (reference sequence). This CDR3 region has 15 residues. The V end lost 3 bases, the J end lost 5 bases, and 16 bases lay between the germline ends. CDR3 residues: CASSMGGRSGETQYF. The CDR3 DNA is TGTGCCAGTAGTATGGGGGGTCGTTCAGGGGAGACCCAGTACTTC. Full variable domain (rest looked up from reference TRBV19 and TRBJ2-5): DGGITQSPKYLFRKEGQNVTLSCEQNLNHDAMYWYRQDPGQGLRLIYYSQIVNDFQKGDIAEGYSVSREKKESFPLTVTSAQKNPTAFYLCASSMGGRSGETQYFGPGTRLLVL.

The rearrangement links TRBV9 to TRBJ2-5, with a possible D match to TRBD2 (7 bases). The germline CDR1 and CDR2 sequences are SGDLS and YYNGEE. This CDR3 has 15 amino acids. Trimming removed 3 bases from V and 4 bases from J, with 16 bases in between. CDR3 sequence reads: CASSAWGGTLETQYF. DNA for the CDR3: TGTGCCAGCAGCGCTTGGGGGGGGACATTAGAGACCCAGTACTTC.

This clone turned up a few times. The chain recombines TRBV6-5 with TRBJ1-1, with D uncertain. The germline CDR1 and CDR2 sequences are MNHEY and SVGAGI. The CDR3 is 14 residues long. Deletions cut 1 base from V and 4 bases from J, with 10 bases between. CDR3 sequence: CASSYLSSSTEAFF. The CDR3 nucleotides read TGTGCCAGCAGTTACTTAAGTAGTAGCACTGAAGCTTTCTTT.

The table lists this clone with a few counts. The chain couples TRBV15 to TRBJ2-1, with D tentatively TRBD2 (6 bases). This CDR3 contains 13 residues. V lost 5 bases to trimming and J lost 8 bases, with 13 bases between them. Germline-derived CDR1 and CDR2 are LNHNV and YYDKDF (reference sequence). As DNA, the CDR3 is TGTGCCACCAGCTCCGGGTGGGGGGATGAGCAGTTCTTC. It codes for CATSSGWGDEQFF. Looking up the rest from reference TRBV15 and TRBJ2-1 gives the full variable domain: DAMVIQNPRYQVTQFGKPVTLSCSQTLNHNVMYWYQQKSSQAPKLLFHYYDKDFNNEADTPDNFQSRRPNTSFCFLDIRSPGLGDTAMYLCATSSGWGDEQFFGPGTRLTVL.

This clone was seen more than once but under ten times. The chain employs TRBV2 and TRBJ1-1; D is uncertain. The length of the CDR3 is 14 residues. Germline V gene data show CDR1 as SNHLY and CDR2 as FYNNEI. V lost 7 bases, J lost 0 bases, and 12 bases lay in between. The CDR3 DNA reads as TGTGCCAGCAACCTCGGGGAAATGAACACTGAAGCTTTCTTT. Protein product: CASNLGEMNTEAFF. Full variable domain (missing parts from reference TRBV2 and TRBJ1-1): EPEVTQTPSHQVTQMGQEVILRCVPISNHLYFYWYRQILGQKVEFLVSFYNNEISEKSEIFDDQFSVERPDGSNFTLKIRSTKLEDSAMYFCASNLGEMNTEAFFGQGTRLTVV.

The rearrangement joins TRBV2 to TRBJ2-7; TRBD1 matches 8 bases. There are 12 residues in the CDR3. Looked up from germline, CDR1 is SNHLY and CDR2 is FYNNEI. V dropped 6 bases and J dropped 4; count of bases not matched to a gene: 2. The CDR3 DNA reads as TGTGCCAGCAGCCAGGGGGCTTACGAGCAGTACTTC. It codes for CASSQGAYEQYF.

This clone came up a few times. In DNA, the CDR3 is TGTGCCAGCGGGCAGGACAGCAAGGTCTATGGCTACACCTTC. Protein product: CASGQDSKVYGYTF. The chain recombines TRBV27 with TRBJ1-2, with D possibly matching TRBD1 (6 bases). V was trimmed by 8 bases and J by 4 bases, leaving 17 bases between them. Germline CDR1 reads MNHEY; CDR2 reads SMNVEV (reference sequence). This CDR3 region has 14 residues.

Only a few counts were recorded for this clone. The chain recombines TRBV4-2 with TRBJ2-1, with D tentatively TRBD2 (6 bases). Germline CDR1 reads LGHNA; CDR2 reads YNFKEQ. The V end lost 2 bases, the J end lost 9 bases, and 14 bases lay between the germline ends. The CDR3 consists of 14 residues. CDR3 in DNA: TGTGCCAGCAGCCAATCAGGAGCGGGTAGTGAGCAGTTCTTC. It is translated as CASSQSGAGSEQFF.

The chain links TRBV27 to TRBJ1-5; 10 bases line up with TRBD1. V lost 6 bases to trimming and J lost 8 bases; unmatched junction nucleotides: 10. Germline V gene sequence: CDR1 MNHEY, CDR2 SMNVEV (reference sequence). The CDR3 length is 15 residues. The CDR3 loop is CASSRTTGGYEPQHF. DNA of the CDR3: TGTGCCAGCAGCCGGACGACAGGGGGCTATGAGCCCCAGCATTTT.

The chain has TRBV2 and TRBJ2-2; a possible D gene is TRBD1 (5 bases). The germline V gene has CDR1 SNHLY and CDR2 FYNNEI. CDR3 length: 16 residues. The germline V and J ends were trimmed by 0 bases and 6 bases, with 14 bases remaining between them. The CDR3 region has the DNA TGTGCCAGCAGTGAAGCGCTGATGGGGCTCGCCGGGGAGCTGTTTTTT. Its translation is CASSEALMGLAGELFF.

This sequence joins TRBV11-3 and TRBJ1-1; possibly TRBD1 for D (5 bases). Germline V gene data show CDR1 as SGHNT and CDR2 as YENEEA. The CDR3 extends over 14 amino acids. V was trimmed by 5 bases and J by 5 bases, leaving 15 bases between them. The CDR3 loop is CASSTGGGWTEAFF. CDR3 nucleotide sequence: TGTGCCAGCAGCACCGGGGGGGGTTGGACTGAAGCTTTCTTT.

The chain employs TRBV30 and TRBJ2-3, with D tentatively TRBD1 (6 bases). Trimming shortened V by 2 bases and J by 0 bases, and 9 bases separated the two germline ends. Per the germline V gene, CDR1 is GTSNPN and CDR2 is SVGIG (reference sequence). The CDR3 sequence is 14 residues long. Here the CDR3 DNA reads TGTGCCTGGAGTCTGACAGGTAGCACAGATACGCAGTATTTT. Amino acid sequence: CAWSLTGSTDTQYF.

This sequence joins TRBV23-1 and TRBJ2-4; tentative D call: TRBD1 (5 bases). TRBV23-1 is noted as an ORF with a role that remains uncertain. CDR3 length: 17 amino acids. V shed 4 bases and J shed 3 bases, with 19 bases lying between them. CDR3 sequence: CASSRYQTALRKNIQYF. The CDR3 DNA follows: TGCGCCAGCAGTCGTTATCAGACAGCGTTACGCAAAAACATTCAGTACTTC.

V is TRBV27 and J is TRBJ1-1; TRBD1 is a possible D gene (5 bases). CDR1 MNHEY and CDR2 SMNVEV come from the germline V gene (reference sequence). CDR3 size: 11 residues. V dropped 9 bases and J dropped 8 bases, with 13 bases sitting between them. The CDR3 bases are TGTGCCAGTAGGAGGGGCGGAGAAGCTTTCTTT. Its translation is CASRRGGEAFF.

The sample holds a few counts of this clone. The gene calls are TRBV28 and TRBJ2-1; D perhaps matches TRBD2 (6 bases). CDR3 length: 14 amino acids. Trimming removed 7 bases at V and 2 bases at J, with 12 bases between. Germline CDR1 is MDHEN and CDR2 is SYDVKM. CDR3 bases: TGTGCCAGCATGGGCGGGACCCCCTACAATGAGCAGTTCTTC. Its protein is CASMGGTPYNEQFF. Complete variable domain (other parts from reference TRBV28 and TRBJ2-1): DVKVTQSSRYLVKRTGEKVFLECVQDMDHENMFWYRQDPGLGLRLIYFSYDVKMKEKGDIPEGYSVSREKKERFSLILESASTNQTSMYLCASMGGTPYNEQFFGPGTRLTVL.

A few counts support this clone. V and J are TRBV30 and TRBJ1-3; 12 nucleotides agree with TRBD1. Germline loops: CDR1 GTSNPN, CDR2 SVGIG (reference sequence). The length of the CDR3 is 16 residues. V shed 8 bases and J 3 bases; nucleotides not matched to a gene: 11. CDR3 region: CAGRPGQGARGNTIYF. The CDR3 nucleotides read TGTGCCGGAAGACCGGGACAGGGGGCGCGTGGAAACACCATATATTTT.